The next 13 T cell receptor beta chains were all read from a single sample in a study of T cell responses to AZD1222 COVID-19 vaccine. This table comes from immunoSEQ multiplex PCR, and its TCRdb copy is limited to in-frame clones, with some not included. The sample has over 150,000 clones, around 88% seen once. This material consisted of peripheral blood, taken on day 0 of AZD1222 vaccination. The receptors shown here come from an adult in good health.

This clone was observed once. This CDR3 reads CASSTRGTASPFSYNEQFF. CDR3 nucleotides: TGTGCCAGTAGTACTCGCGGGACAGCTTCTCCCTTCTCCTACAATGAGCAGTTCTTC. The chain recombines TRBV19 with TRBJ2-1, with D possibly matching TRBD1 (7 bases). V lost 4 bases and J lost 0, with 22 bases in between. This CDR3 contains 19 residues. Looked up from germline, CDR1 is LNHDA and CDR2 is SQIVND (reference sequence).

This clone appeared a few times. The chain recombines TRBV3-1 (or the pseudogene TRBV3-2) with TRBJ1-1; D gene unclear. Deletions cut 1 base from V and 4 bases from J, with 10 bases between. The CDR3 is made up of 14 amino acids. CDR1 LGHDT and CDR2 YNNKEL come from the germline V gene (reference sequence). CDR3 sequence: CASSQVSGSTEAFF. In nucleotides, the CDR3 is TGTGCCAGCAGCCAAGTCTCGGGTTCCACTGAAGCTTTCTTT.

This rearrangement joins TRBV10-3 to TRBJ2-1, with TRBD2 matching 7 bases. V was clipped by 4 bases and J by 3 bases; unmatched bases: 18. The CDR3 length is 19 residues. CDR1 and CDR2 (germline): ENHRY, SYGVKD. CDR3 nucleotide sequence: TGTGCCATCAGTGGCCCAAGCATGCTAGCGGATGAGTACTACAATGAGCAGTTCTTC. This encodes CAISGPSMLADEYYNEQFF.

The chain combines TRBV9 with TRBJ2-2, with D possibly being TRBD1 or TRBD2 (5 bases each). Trimming shortened V by 0 bases and J by 13 bases, and 13 bases separated the two germline ends. Germline V gene data show CDR1 as SGDLS and CDR2 as YYNGEE. The CDR3 is made up of 13 amino acids. Here the CDR3 DNA reads TGTGCCAGCAGCGTAGAATCGAGGGACGCGCTGTTTTTT. Its translation: CASSVESRDALFF.

The chain links TRBV6-2 or TRBV6-3 to TRBJ2-3, with D unresolved. Germline CDR1 reads MNHEY; CDR2 reads SVGEGT. The CDR3 contains 13 residues. The V gene lost 4 bases and the J gene lost 2 bases, with 7 bases spanning the gap. CDR3 in DNA: TGTGCCAGCAGTTGGGCAGCCACAGATACGCAGTATTTT. Encoded protein: CASSWAATDTQYF.

The chain carries TRBV5-1 and TRBJ2-2; TRBD1 aligns across 7 bases. V shed 1 base, J shed 6 bases, and the junction held 9 bases outside the gene matches. The CDR3 has 16 residues. Germline loops: CDR1 SGHRS, CDR2 YFSETQ. The CDR3 sequence is CASSLLDRQGPGELFF. DNA of the CDR3: TGCGCCAGCAGCTTGTTGGATCGACAGGGCCCCGGGGAGCTGTTTTTT.

The rearrangement uses TRBV11-2 and TRBJ1-5; D unclear. V was pared by 0 bases and J by 3 bases, with 3 bases between. Germline lookup yields CDR1 SGHAT and CDR2 FQNNGV. The CDR3 has 13 amino acids. This CDR3 is CASSLDLNQPQHF. In DNA, the CDR3 is TGTGCCAGCAGCTTAGATCTCAATCAGCCCCAGCATTTT.

V usage is TRBV6-5 and J usage is TRBJ1-1; D not resolved. The CDR3 sequence is 14 residues long. Germline V gene sequence: CDR1 MNHEY, CDR2 SVGAGI. V lost 6 bases, J lost 2 bases, and 13 bases lay in between. The CDR3 region is CASRQRSVNTEAFF. In DNA form, the CDR3 reads TGTGCCAGCAGACAAAGATCGGTAAACACTGAAGCTTTCTTT.

The chain has TRBV6-5 and TRBJ2-1; D ambiguous. Germline V gene lookup returns CDR1 MNHEY and CDR2 SVGAGI. Trimming stripped 7 bases from V and 0 bases from J, with 10 bases between. This CDR3 spans 14 amino acids. CDR3 sequence reads: CASKRKTSYNEQFF. In DNA, the CDR3 is TGTGCCAGCAAACGGAAGACCTCCTACAATGAGCAGTTCTTC.

The V and J genes are TRBV19 and TRBJ1-1; no firm D call. Trimming pared 5 bases from V and 1 base from J, leaving 11 bases between. The CDR3 covers 14 residues. CDR1 LNHDA and CDR2 SQIVND come from the germline V gene (reference sequence). The CDR3 coding sequence is TGTGCCAGTAGTGGCGTGGGGAGGAACACTGAAGCTTTCTTT. It encodes CASSGVGRNTEAFF.

The V call is TRBV14, the J call TRBJ2-7; the match to TRBD2 covers 7 bases. The ends lost 4 bases at V and 3 bases at J; junction bases unmatched: 6. This CDR3 region has 14 residues. Germline CDR1 is SGHDN and CDR2 is FVKESK. The DNA of the CDR3 is TGTGCCAGCAGCCGGCATCTAGCGGTCTACGAGCAGTACTTC. It codes for CASSRHLAVYEQYF.

The chain has TRBV11-2 and TRBJ1-6, with 8 bases lining up with TRBD1. There are 18 residues in the CDR3. Germline V gene lookup returns CDR1 SGHAT and CDR2 FQNNGV. The trim removed 2 bases at V and 0 bases at J, leaving 6 bases unmatched. This CDR3 is CASSLRTGSGSYNSPLHF. The CDR3 nucleotides read TGTGCCAGCAGCTTACGGACAGGGAGCGGCTCCTATAATTCACCCCTCCACTTT. Looking up the rest from reference TRBV11-2 and TRBJ1-6 gives the full variable domain: EAGVAQSPRYKIIEKRQSVAFWCNPISGHATLYWYQQILGQGPKLLIQFQNNGVVDDSQLPKDRFSAERLKGVDSTLKIQPAKLEDSAVYLCASSLRTGSGSYNSPLHFGNGTRLTVT.

J is TRBJ2-3 and V is TRBV29-1; 7 bases line up with TRBD1. V shed 7 bases and J 5 bases; nucleotides not matched to a gene: 9. The CDR3 runs 13 residues. Germline CDR1 and CDR2: SQVTM and ANQGSEA. The CDR3 DNA is TGCAGCGCTTACAGGGGATTGGGAGATACGCAGTATTTT. Protein: CSAYRGLGDTQYF.